The source of this T cell receptor beta chain is a study of regulatory T cells in long-lasting Graves disease. Indicated time point: newly diagnosed GD, antithyroid drugs for less than 3 months. RNA from PBMCs was the source of the TCR library. Findings of the study overall: Clonotypes that were public and shared totalled 2,500 to 3,500 in persistent patients versus 850 to 1,000 in new patients.

The CDR3 is made up of 16 amino acids. Germline CDR1 reads MNHEY; CDR2 reads SMNVEV (reference sequence). V lost 8 bases and J lost 2, with 22 bases in between. The TCR beta library used iRepertoire HTBI primers with Arm-PCR amplification of CDR3. Each CDR3 protein gets one entry after TCRdb re-called the multiplex PCR reads with MiXCR. The profile covers roughly 560,000 distinct CDR3 sequences, with 12% appearing a single time and about 8.9% taken by the ten largest. This clonotype was recorded at least ten times. Its matching antigen is unknown. Another study also made use of these data, one on T cells in Graves' hyperthyroidism and ophthalmopathy. From that paper: Patients counted as stable if ophthalmopathy did not develop within 18 months.

This chain links TRBV27 with TRBJ2-7, with no clear D. The clonotype was recovered from a woman in her 30s with Graves disease. The source was peripheral blood mononuclear cells (PBMCs), collected at new diagnosis, from a patient treated with antithyroid drugs. The CDR3 region has the DNA TGTGCCAGCCGAAGCCCCACCGGGTCTCGTGCCTACGAGCAGTACTTC. Residues: CASRSPTGSRAYEQYF.